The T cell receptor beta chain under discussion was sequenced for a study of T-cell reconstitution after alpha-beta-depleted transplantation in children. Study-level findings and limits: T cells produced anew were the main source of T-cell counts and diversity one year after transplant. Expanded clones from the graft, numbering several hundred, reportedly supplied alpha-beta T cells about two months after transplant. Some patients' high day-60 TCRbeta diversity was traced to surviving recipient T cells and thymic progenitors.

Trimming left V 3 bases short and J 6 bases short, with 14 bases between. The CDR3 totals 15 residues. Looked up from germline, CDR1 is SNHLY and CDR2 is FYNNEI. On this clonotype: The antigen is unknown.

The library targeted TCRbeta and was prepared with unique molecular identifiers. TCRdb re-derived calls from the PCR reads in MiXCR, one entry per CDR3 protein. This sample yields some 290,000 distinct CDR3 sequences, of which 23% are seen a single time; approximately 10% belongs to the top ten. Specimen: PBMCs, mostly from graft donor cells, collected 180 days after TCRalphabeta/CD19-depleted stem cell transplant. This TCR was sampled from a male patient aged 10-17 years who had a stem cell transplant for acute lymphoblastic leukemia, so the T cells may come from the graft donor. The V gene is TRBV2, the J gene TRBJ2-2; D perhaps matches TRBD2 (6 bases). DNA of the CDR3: TGTGCCAGCAGTGAGTCGGGGGTTTCGCCCGGGGAGCTGTTTTTT. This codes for CASSESGVSPGELFF.